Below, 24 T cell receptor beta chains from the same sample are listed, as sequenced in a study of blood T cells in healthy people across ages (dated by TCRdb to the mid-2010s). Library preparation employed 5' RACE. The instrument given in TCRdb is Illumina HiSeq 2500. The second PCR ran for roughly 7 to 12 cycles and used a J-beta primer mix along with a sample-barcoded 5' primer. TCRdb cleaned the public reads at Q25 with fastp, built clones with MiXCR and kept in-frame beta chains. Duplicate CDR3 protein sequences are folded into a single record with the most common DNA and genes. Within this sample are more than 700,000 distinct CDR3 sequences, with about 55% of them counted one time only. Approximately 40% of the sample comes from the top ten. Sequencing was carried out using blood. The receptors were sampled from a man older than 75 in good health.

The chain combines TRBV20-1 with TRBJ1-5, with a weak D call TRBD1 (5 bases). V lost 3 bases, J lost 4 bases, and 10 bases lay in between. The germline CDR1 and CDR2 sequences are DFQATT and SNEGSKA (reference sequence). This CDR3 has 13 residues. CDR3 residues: CSARGGLNQPQHF. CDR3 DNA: TGCAGTGCTAGGGGGGGTTTAAATCAGCCCCAGCATTTT.

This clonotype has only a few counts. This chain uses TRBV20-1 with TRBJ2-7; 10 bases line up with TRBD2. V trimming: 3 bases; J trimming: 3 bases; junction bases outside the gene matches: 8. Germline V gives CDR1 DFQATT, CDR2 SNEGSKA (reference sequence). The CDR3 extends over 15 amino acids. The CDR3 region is CSASSDSGRFYEQYF. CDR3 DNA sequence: TGCAGTGCTAGTTCGGATAGCGGGAGGTTCTACGAGCAGTACTTC.

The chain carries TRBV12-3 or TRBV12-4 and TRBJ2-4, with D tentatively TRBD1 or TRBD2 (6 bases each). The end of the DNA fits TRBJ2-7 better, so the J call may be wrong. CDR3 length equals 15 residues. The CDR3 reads CASSPQGTGNYEQYF. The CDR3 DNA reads TGTGCCAGCAGTCCCCAGGGGACTGGGAACTACGAGCAGTACTTC.

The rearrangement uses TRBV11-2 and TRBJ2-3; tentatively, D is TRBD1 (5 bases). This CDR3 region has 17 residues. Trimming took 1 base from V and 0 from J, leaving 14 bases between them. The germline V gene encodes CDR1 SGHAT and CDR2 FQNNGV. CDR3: CASSLAPDRFSTDTQYF. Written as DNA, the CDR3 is TGTGCCAGCAGCTTAGCTCCAGACAGATTTAGCACAGATACGCAGTATTTT.

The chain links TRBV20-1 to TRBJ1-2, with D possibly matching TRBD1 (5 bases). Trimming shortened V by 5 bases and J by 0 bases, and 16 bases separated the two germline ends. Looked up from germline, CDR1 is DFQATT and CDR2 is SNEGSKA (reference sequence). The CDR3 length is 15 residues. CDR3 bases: TGCAGTGCTCGTCCGGGGACCCAACCTAACTATGGCTACACCTTC. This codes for CSARPGTQPNYGYTF.

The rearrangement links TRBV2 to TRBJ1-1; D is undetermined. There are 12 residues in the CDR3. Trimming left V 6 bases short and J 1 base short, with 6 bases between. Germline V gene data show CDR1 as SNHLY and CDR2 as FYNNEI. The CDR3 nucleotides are TGTGCCAGCAGACGCAAGAACACTGAAGCTTTCTTT. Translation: CASRRKNTEAFF.

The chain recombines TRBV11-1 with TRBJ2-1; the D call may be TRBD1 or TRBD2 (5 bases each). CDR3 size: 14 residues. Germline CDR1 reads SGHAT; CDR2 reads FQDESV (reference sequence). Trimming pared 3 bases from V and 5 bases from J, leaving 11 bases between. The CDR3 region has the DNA TGTGCCAGCAGCTTCGCAGGGAGCAACAATGAGCAGTTCTTC. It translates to CASSFAGSNNEQFF. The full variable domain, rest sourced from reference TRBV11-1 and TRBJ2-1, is EAEVAQSPRYKITEKSQAVAFWCDPISGHATLYWYRQILGQGPELLVQFQDESVVDDSQLPKDRFSAERLKGVDSTLKIQPAELGDSAMYLCASSFAGSNNEQFFGPGTRLTVL.

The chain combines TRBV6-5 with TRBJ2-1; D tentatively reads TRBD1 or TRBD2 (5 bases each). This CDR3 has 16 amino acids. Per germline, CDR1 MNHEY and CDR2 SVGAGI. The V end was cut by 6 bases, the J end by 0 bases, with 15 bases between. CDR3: CASSPNRGPSYNEQFF. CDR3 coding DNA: TGTGCCAGCAGCCCTAACCGGGGCCCCTCCTACAATGAGCAGTTCTTC.

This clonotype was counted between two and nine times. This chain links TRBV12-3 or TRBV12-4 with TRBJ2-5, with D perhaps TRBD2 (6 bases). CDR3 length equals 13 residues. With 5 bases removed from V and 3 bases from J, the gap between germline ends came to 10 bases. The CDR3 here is CASSPSAEETQYF. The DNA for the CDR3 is TGTGCCAGCAGTCCTAGCGCTGAAGAGACCCAGTACTTC.

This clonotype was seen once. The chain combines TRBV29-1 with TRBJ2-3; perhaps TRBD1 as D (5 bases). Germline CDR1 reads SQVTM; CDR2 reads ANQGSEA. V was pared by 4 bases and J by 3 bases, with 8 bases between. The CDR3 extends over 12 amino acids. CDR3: CSVGRETDTQYF. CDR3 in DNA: TGCAGCGTTGGCAGGGAAACAGATACGCAGTATTTT.

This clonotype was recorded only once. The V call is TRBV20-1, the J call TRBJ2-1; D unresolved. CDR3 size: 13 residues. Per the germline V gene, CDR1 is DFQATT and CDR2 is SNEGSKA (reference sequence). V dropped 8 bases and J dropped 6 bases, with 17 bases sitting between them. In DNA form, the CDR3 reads TGCAGTTTTTATGCGTGGGTTAGCAATGAGCAGTTCTTC. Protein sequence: CSFYAWVSNEQFF.

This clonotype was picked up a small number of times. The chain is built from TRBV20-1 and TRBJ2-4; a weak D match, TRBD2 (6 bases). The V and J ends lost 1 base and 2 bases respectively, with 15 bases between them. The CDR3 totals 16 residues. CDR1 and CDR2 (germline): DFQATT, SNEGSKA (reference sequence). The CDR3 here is CSARVEGEGPKNIQYF. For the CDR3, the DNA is TGCAGTGCTAGAGTGGAGGGTGAAGGCCCCAAAAACATTCAGTACTTC.

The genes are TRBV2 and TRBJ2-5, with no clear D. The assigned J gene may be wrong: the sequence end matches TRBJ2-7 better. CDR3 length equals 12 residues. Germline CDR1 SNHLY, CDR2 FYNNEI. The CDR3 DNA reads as TGTGCCAGCAGTCCTATGGGTCCCGAGCAGTACTTC. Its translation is CASSPMGPEQYF.

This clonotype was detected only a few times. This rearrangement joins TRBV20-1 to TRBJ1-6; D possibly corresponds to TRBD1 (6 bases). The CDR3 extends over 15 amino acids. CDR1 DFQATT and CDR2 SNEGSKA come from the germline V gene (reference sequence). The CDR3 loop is CRARTGLLRNSPLHF. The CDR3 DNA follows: TGCAGGGCTCGAACAGGGCTCCTCCGTAATTCACCCCTCCACTTT.

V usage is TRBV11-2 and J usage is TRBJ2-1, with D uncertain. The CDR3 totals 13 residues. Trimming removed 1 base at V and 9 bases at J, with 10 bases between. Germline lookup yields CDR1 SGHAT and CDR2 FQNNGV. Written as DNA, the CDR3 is TGTGCCAGCAGCTTAGGAGAAGGGCTTGAGCAGTTCTTC. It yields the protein CASSLGEGLEQFF.

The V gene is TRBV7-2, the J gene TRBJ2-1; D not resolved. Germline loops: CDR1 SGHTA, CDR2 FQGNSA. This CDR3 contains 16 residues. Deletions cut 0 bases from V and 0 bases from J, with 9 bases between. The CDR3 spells CASSLAGRSSYNEQFF. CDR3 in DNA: TGTGCCAGCAGCTTAGCTGGTCGGAGCTCCTACAATGAGCAGTTCTTC.

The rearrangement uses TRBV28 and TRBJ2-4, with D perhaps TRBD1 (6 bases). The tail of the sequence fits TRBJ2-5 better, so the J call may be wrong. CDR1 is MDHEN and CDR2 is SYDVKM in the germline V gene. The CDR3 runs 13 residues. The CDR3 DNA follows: TGTGCCAGCCGATCGACAGGTATAGAGACCCAGTACTTC. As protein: CASRSTGIETQYF.

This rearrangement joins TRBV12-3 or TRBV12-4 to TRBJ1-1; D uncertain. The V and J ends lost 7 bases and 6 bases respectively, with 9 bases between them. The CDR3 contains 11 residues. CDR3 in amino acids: CASTRRAEAFF. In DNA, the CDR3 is TGTGCCAGCACCAGGCGAGCTGAAGCTTTCTTT.

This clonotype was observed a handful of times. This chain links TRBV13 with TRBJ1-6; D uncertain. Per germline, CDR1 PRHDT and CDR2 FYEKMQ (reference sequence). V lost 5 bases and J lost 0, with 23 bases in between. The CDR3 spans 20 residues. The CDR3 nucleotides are TGTGCCAGCAGCGGGGTCCAGGACGGAGACCTAAGCTCCTATAATTCACCCCTCCACTTT. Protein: CASSGVQDGDLSSYNSPLHF.

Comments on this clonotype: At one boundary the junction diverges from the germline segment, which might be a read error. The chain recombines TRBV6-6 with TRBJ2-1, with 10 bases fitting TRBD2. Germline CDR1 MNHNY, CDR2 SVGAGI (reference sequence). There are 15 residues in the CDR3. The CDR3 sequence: CTSSLRTSGIDEQFF. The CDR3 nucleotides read TGTACCAGCAGTCTCCGAACTAGCGGGATTGATGAGCAGTTCTTC.

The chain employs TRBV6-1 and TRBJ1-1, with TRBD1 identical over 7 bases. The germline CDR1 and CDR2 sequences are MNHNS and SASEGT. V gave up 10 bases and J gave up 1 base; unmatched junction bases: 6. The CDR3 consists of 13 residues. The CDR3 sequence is CATAGTANTEAFF. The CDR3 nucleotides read TGTGCCACCGCCGGGACAGCGAACACTGAAGCTTTCTTT.

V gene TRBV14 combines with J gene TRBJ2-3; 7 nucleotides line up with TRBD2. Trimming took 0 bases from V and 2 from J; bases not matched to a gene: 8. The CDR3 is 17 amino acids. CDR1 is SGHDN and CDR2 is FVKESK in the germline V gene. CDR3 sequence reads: CASSQDWSGATTDTQYF. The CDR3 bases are TGTGCCAGCAGCCAAGATTGGAGCGGGGCAACCACAGATACGCAGTATTTT.

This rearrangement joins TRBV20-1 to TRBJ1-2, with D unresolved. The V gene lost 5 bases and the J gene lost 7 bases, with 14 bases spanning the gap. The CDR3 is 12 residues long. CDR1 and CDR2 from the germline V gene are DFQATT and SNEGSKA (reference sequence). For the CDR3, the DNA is TGCAGTGCTCGGAAGGGCGAGGGTGGCTACACCTTC. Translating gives CSARKGEGGYTF.

CDR3 amino acids: CASSFGGRDEKLFF. The CDR3 DNA is TGTGCCAGCAGTTTCGGGGGGAGGGATGAAAAACTGTTTTTT. V is TRBV28 and J is TRBJ1-4, with D possibly matching TRBD1 (5 bases). Germline V gene sequence: CDR1 MDHEN, CDR2 SYDVKM. V gave up 3 bases and J gave up 6 bases, with 11 bases separating them. The CDR3 has 14 residues.